This entry is about one T cell receptor (beta chain). Its target is unknown. The source of the sample is a study of blood T cells in healthy people across ages. V was trimmed by 0 bases and J by 2 bases, leaving 8 bases between them. This CDR3 comprises 14 residues. Germline loops: CDR1 LNHNV, CDR2 YYDKDF (reference sequence). Study-wide findings and caveats: Comparison with aged donors showed that long-lived donors had more naive CD4+ cells and higher diversity. CMV status of donors was not determined, possibly confounding expanded clonotype changes. Naive T cell percentage strongly correlated with TCR beta diversity.

Combining a sample-barcoded 5' primer with a J-beta primer mix, a second PCR ran for roughly 7 to 11 cycles. TCRdb re-derived calls from the 5' RACE reads in MiXCR, one entry per CDR3 protein. The data show about 1,400,000 distinct CDR3 sequences, roughly 60% seen once. The chain couples TRBV15 to TRBJ2-7; D uncertain. The TCR comes from a man between 18 and 35 years old in good health. Sequenced sample: blood. The CDR3 spells CATSRDPDTYEQYF. The CDR3, as DNA: TGTGCCACCAGCAGAGACCCAGATACCTACGAGCAGTACTTC.